This is a list of T cell receptor beta chains from one sample in a study of blood T cells in healthy people across ages. Using its own MiXCR run on the 5' RACE reads, TCRdb lists one record per CDR3 protein. The data contain roughly 900,000 distinct CDR3 sequences, 29% of them singletons. Sequenced sample: blood. All receptors come from a woman aged 80 or over in good health. Each CDR3 is given with its conserved first and last residue.

CDR3 protein: CASSIRLAVADTQYF
J gene: TRBJ2-3
V gene: TRBV21-1

CDR3 protein: CASSQKGLLSGVPYNEQFF
J gene: TRBJ2-1
V gene: TRBV4-3

CDR3 protein: CASSLDSGLQETQYF
J gene: TRBJ2-5
V gene: TRBV7-2

CDR3 protein: CASSQELMTAQFF
J gene: TRBJ2-1
V gene: TRBV14

CDR3 protein: CASSLELRSPTGELFF
J gene: TRBJ2-2
V gene: TRBV27

CDR3 protein: CASSPDRTQYF
J gene: TRBJ2-5
V gene: TRBV18

CDR3 protein: CASSRSQGYNEQFF
J gene: TRBJ2-1
V gene: TRBV6-5

CDR3 protein: CSVAGQGNVNEQFF
J gene: TRBJ2-1
V gene: TRBV20-1

CDR3 protein: CASSFGTRKETQYF
J gene: TRBJ2-5
V gene: TRBV12-3/TRBV12-4

CDR3 protein: CASSAQGFNQPQHF
J gene: TRBJ1-5
V gene: TRBV12-3/TRBV12-4

CDR3 protein: CASSLRQGRYNEQFF
J gene: TRBJ2-1
V gene: TRBV5-1

CDR3 protein: CASSLLAETNEKLFF
J gene: TRBJ1-4
V gene: TRBV5-5

CDR3 protein: CASSVQGLGGADTQYF
J gene: TRBJ2-3
V gene: TRBV6-1

CDR3 protein: CASSPRAGVMNTEAFF
J gene: TRBJ1-1
V gene: TRBV7-9